The 5 T cell receptor beta chains in this list originate from one sample, sequenced in a study of blood T cell repertoires in COVID-19. Method: immunoSEQ multiplex PCR; TCRdb's copy keeps in-frame clones and lacks some. The table includes about 150,000 clones, 65% to 90% detected once. The sequenced sample consisted of peripheral blood. The source is a woman aged 55-70 years with COVID-19, enrolled during active disease.

The chain links TRBV5-1 to TRBJ1-1; 9 nucleotides agree with TRBD1. In germline, CDR1 is SGHRS, CDR2 YFSETQ. J gave up 3 bases and V 7 bases, and 16 bases lay outside the gene matches. The CDR3 covers 17 residues. The DNA for the CDR3 is TGCGCCAGCTCCCCGGGACAGGGTGTCCAGAGGGACACTGAAGCTTTCTTT. Its translation: CASSPGQGVQRDTEAFF.

V gene TRBV7-8 combines with J gene TRBJ1-6; the D gene is possibly TRBD1 (5 bases). Per the germline V gene, CDR1 is SGHVS and CDR2 is FQNEAQ. V shed 8 bases and J shed 7 bases, with 18 bases lying between them. This CDR3 has 15 amino acids. The CDR3 protein is CASGGQGGPNSPLHF. The CDR3 bases are TGTGCCAGCGGAGGGCAGGGAGGTCCGAATTCACCCCTCCACTTT.

V is TRBV5-6 and J is TRBJ1-1, with 9 bases aligning to TRBD1. The CDR3 runs 13 residues. Per germline, CDR1 SGHDT and CDR2 YYEEEE. J gave up 4 bases and V 5 bases, and 3 bases lay outside the gene matches. DNA for the CDR3: TGTGCCAGCAGGGGACAGGGAGGCACTGAAGCTTTCTTT. Its translation: CASRGQGGTEAFF. The full variable domain, in which reference TRBV5-6 and TRBJ1-1 provide the parts outside the CDR3, is DAGVTQSPTHLIKTRGQQVTLRCSPKSGHDTVSWYQQALGQGPQFIFQYYEEEERQRGNFPDRFSGHQFPNYSSELNVNALLLGDSALYLCASRGQGGTEAFFGQGTRLTVV.

This rearrangement joins TRBV5-4 to TRBJ1-3; a possible D gene is TRBD1 (5 bases). The CDR3 sequence is 15 residues long. Germline V CDR1 and CDR2: SGHNT, YYREEE (reference sequence). V was pared by 4 bases and J by 4 bases, with 15 bases between. The CDR3 sequence is CASSRFGALGNTIYF. DNA for the CDR3: TGTGCCAGCAGCCGATTTGGGGCGCTGGGAAACACCATATATTTT.

The chain joins TRBV9 to TRBJ2-1, with 9 bases identical to TRBD1. From germline, CDR1 is SGDLS and CDR2 YYNGEE. The trim removed 4 bases at V and 4 bases at J, leaving 6 bases unmatched. The CDR3 loop spans 15 amino acids. DNA of the CDR3: TGTGCCAGCAGCCCCCGCGGACAGGGGTACAATGAGCAGTTCTTC. Its protein product is CASSPRGQGYNEQFF.